This T cell receptor beta chain emerged from a study of blood T cell repertoires in COVID-19. At the level of the study: Donors in the United States, Italy and Spain gave samples during acute or convalescent COVID-19. Nucleic acid was either cDNA or gDNA, and it came from T cells, B-cell-depleted T cells, or PBMCs.

In the original workflow: Reference gene primers were amplified, and this amplification served to estimate nucleated cell counts. Generated by immunoSEQ multiplex PCR, the TCRdb table keeps only in-frame clones and is missing some. That table is the source of V, J and clone size, and D and trimming were worked out from the DNA. The sample yields 250,000 to 350,000 clones, roughly nine tenths seen once. This clonotype originated in a man between 18 and 35 years old who had recovered from COVID-19. The sequencing input was peripheral blood.

The CDR3 loop reads CASSSLLVHDTQYF. The CDR3 DNA follows: TGTGCCAGCAGTTCCTTGCTAGTACATGATACGCAGTATTTT. V gene TRBV6-5 combines with J gene TRBJ2-3; D remains ambiguous. The germline V gene has CDR1 MNHEY and CDR2 SVGAGI. Trimming cost V 4 bases and J 6 bases, with 14 bases left between them. The CDR3 totals 14 residues.